The 5 T cell receptor beta chains listed next were all sequenced from one sample in a study of OX40 agonist ivuxolimab in advanced cancers. This table comes from immunoSEQ multiplex PCR, and its TCRdb copy is limited to in-frame clones, with some not included. Of approximately 100,000 clones in the sample, about 87% are singletons; the top ten hold just under 0.8%. The sequences come from CD4+ or CD8+ T cells sorted from blood, collected in a trial of the OX40 agonist ivuxolimab. The receptors were gathered from an adult with an advanced solid tumor such as melanoma, head and neck, liver or kidney cancer.

The chain links TRBV20-1 to TRBJ2-1; D tentatively reads TRBD1 or TRBD2 (5 bases each). The CDR3 totals 11 residues. V lost 5 bases and J 9 bases, leaving 11 bases between the germline ends. Germline V gene data show CDR1 as DFQATT and CDR2 as SNEGSKA (reference sequence). The CDR3 DNA reads as TGCAGTGCTCCCGACAGCGGTGAGCAGTTCTTC. Translating gives CSAPDSGEQFF.

With regard to this clone: One junction end does not reproduce the germline sequence, and a read error may be involved. The chain recombines TRBV7-3 with TRBJ2-1; D is perhaps TRBD2 (5 bases). The CDR3 is 15 residues long. Germline lookup yields CDR1 SGHTA and CDR2 FQGTGA. The CDR3 spells CASSILASSHNEQFF. The CDR3 DNA reads TGTGCCAGCAGCATCCTAGCTTCCTCCCACAATGAGCAGTTCTTC.

This clone was recorded only once. J is TRBJ1-4 and V is TRBV19; D is ambiguous. Trimming took off 3 bases at V and 8 bases at J, with 10 bases between the two ends. The CDR3 has 13 amino acids. The germline CDR1 and CDR2 sequences are LNHDA and SQIVND (reference sequence). DNA for the CDR3: TGTGCCAGTAGTATGCTGAGTGGGGAAAAACTGTTTTTT. Translated: CASSMLSGEKLFF.

This CDR3 reads CASSSTGNEQYF. As DNA, the CDR3 is TGTGCCAGCTCGTCGACAGGGAACGAGCAGTACTTC. V gene TRBV18 combines with J gene TRBJ2-7; TRBD1 matches at 7 bases. The J segment lost 5 bases and the V segment lost 6 bases, leaving 4 bases of the junction unmatched. CDR1 KGHSH and CDR2 LQKENI come from the germline V gene. This CDR3 contains 12 residues.

The V call is TRBV30, the J call TRBJ1-2; D possibly corresponds to TRBD1 (6 bases). V lost 4 bases to trimming and J lost 4 bases, with 13 bases between them. The germline CDR1 and CDR2 sequences are GTSNPN and SVGIG (reference sequence). This CDR3 spans 13 amino acids. The CDR3 DNA reads as TGTGCCTGGATACAGGGTTTGGGCTATGGCTACACCTTC. Translated: CAWIQGLGYGYTF.